This T cell receptor beta chain was captured by sequencing in a study of T cell therapy after organ transplantation. Sequencing was performed with immunoSEQ multiplex PCR; in TCRdb, only in-frame clones are kept and a portion is missing. The sample records about 20,000 clones, over 80% being singletons. On this clone itself: The target antigen is unknown.

Indicated time point: 20-29 weeks after completion of therapy. Drug-resistant or recurrent cytomegalovirus affected these solid-organ transplant recipient patients. With 4 bases clipped from V and 3 bases from J, the junction kept 9 bases outside the gene matches. Per the germline V gene, CDR1 is MNHEY and CDR2 is SVGAGI. The CDR3 has 16 residues. The sequences come from CD8+ T cells from blood, collected after autologous CMV-specific T cell therapy. This clonotype originated in a human patient who had received a solid organ transplant and had CMV disease. Some T cells here may be from the graft donor. This chain links TRBV6-5 with TRBJ2-3; TRBD1 aligns across 8 bases. Here the CDR3 reads CASSLGIQGVTDTQYF. CDR3 in DNA: TGTGCCAGCAGTTTGGGGATACAGGGGGTTACAGATACGCAGTATTTT.